This passage covers 28 T cell receptor beta chains from one sample sequenced in a study of identical twins. TCRdb redid the calling of the 5' RACE reads with MiXCR, one entry per CDR3 protein. Of around 490,000 distinct CDR3 sequences listed, 13% to 15% were seen once; the top ten hold roughly 0.43%. This sample also appeared in a second study, on yellow fever vaccine responses in identical twins.

The specimen sequenced was CD4+ T cells sorted from blood. The receptors come from a woman younger than 35 in good health.

This clonotype has only a few counts. The rearrangement links TRBV12-3 or TRBV12-4 to TRBJ2-1; D unresolved. V was shortened by 4 bases and J by 4 bases, with 5 bases between the two germline ends. The CDR3 runs 12 residues. The CDR3 bases are TGTGCCAGCAGTTCTGTATACAATGAGCAGTTCTTC. This sequence encodes CASSSVYNEQFF.

There are a few counts of this clonotype. V and J are TRBV20-1 and TRBJ2-2, with TRBD1 identical over 9 bases. The CDR3 contains 16 residues. From germline, CDR1 is DFQATT and CDR2 SNEGSKA (reference sequence). V was pared by 0 bases and J by 5 bases, with 7 bases of the junction left unmatched. The CDR3 loop reads CSARDLQGARTGELFF. In nucleotides, the CDR3 is TGCAGTGCTAGAGACCTACAGGGGGCGCGTACCGGGGAGCTGTTTTTT.

This clonotype has a handful of counts. The chain combines TRBV10-3 with TRBJ2-3; D not resolved. The CDR3 sequence is 14 residues long. From germline, CDR1 is ENHRY and CDR2 SYGVKD. The V end was cut by 3 bases, the J end by 4 bases, with 11 bases between. CDR3 protein: CAISDLYEADTQYF. The CDR3 DNA reads as TGTGCCATCAGTGATTTATACGAGGCAGATACGCAGTATTTT.

The CDR3, as DNA: TGCAGCGTTATGGAGCGATGGGGAGGAGAGACCCAGTACTTC. Its protein product is CSVMERWGGETQYF. The chain is built from TRBV29-1 and TRBJ2-5; a weak D match, TRBD2 (6 bases). The CDR3 runs 14 residues. The V gene lost 5 bases and the J gene lost 4 bases, with 17 bases spanning the gap. In germline, CDR1 is SQVTM, CDR2 ANQGSEA.

The gene calls are TRBV24-1 and TRBJ2-1, with TRBD2 identical over 11 bases. V lost 4 bases and J lost 3; bases outside the gene matches: 7. Germline values: CDR1 KGHDR, CDR2 SFDVKD. The CDR3 runs 17 residues. DNA of the CDR3: TGTGCCACCAGTGAATACACCGGGACTAGCGGCTACAATGAGCAGTTCTTC. This encodes CATSEYTGTSGYNEQFF.

The chain has TRBV28 and TRBJ2-7; 11 bases fit TRBD2. The germline CDR1 and CDR2 sequences are MDHEN and SYDVKM. This CDR3 spans 16 amino acids. The junction had 7 bases not matched to a gene; V was cut back by 6 bases and J by 0 bases. CDR3 amino acids: CASRKIGTSGSYEQYF. The CDR3 region has the DNA TGTGCCAGCAGAAAAATCGGGACTAGCGGCTCCTACGAGCAGTACTTC.

The chain links TRBV20-1 to TRBJ2-1; 7 positions agree with TRBD2. The junction had 10 bases not matched to a gene; V was cut back by 3 bases and J by 8 bases. Germline assignment: CDR1 DFQATT and CDR2 SNEGSKA (reference sequence). This CDR3 region has 14 residues. CDR3 nucleotides: TGCAGTGCTAGTCCTCCGGGAGGTGGGGATGAGCAGTTCTTC. Protein: CSASPPGGGDEQFF.

There are a few counts of this clonotype. The CDR3 region has the DNA TGTGCCAGCAGTTTTCCTCCTCAGTACGAGCAGTACTTC. Protein sequence: CASSFPPQYEQYF. This rearrangement joins TRBV28 to TRBJ2-7; unclear D gene. CDR1 and CDR2 from the germline V gene are MDHEN and SYDVKM. Between the trimmed V and J ends, which lost 3 bases and 4 bases, there was a span of 10 bases. CDR3 length: 13 residues.

V gene TRBV10-3 combines with J gene TRBJ1-1; the D is unclear. This CDR3 is 13 amino acids long. Per germline, CDR1 ENHRY and CDR2 SYGVKD. V was pared by 4 bases and J by 1 base, with 7 bases between. DNA of the CDR3: TGTGCCATCAGTGTGGTTCCGAACACTGAAGCTTTCTTT. Translating gives CAISVVPNTEAFF.

This rearrangement joins TRBV5-1 to TRBJ2-7; 15 positions match TRBD2. Germline CDR1 reads SGHRS; CDR2 reads YFSETQ. This CDR3 has 20 residues. The V gene end was trimmed by 5 bases and the J gene end by 2 bases; junction bases not matched to a gene: 17. For the CDR3, the DNA is TGCGCCAGCAGTTCATCCGGGACTAGCGGGAGGACCACCCTCCCCTACGAGCAGTACTTC. It encodes CASSSSGTSGRTTLPYEQYF. Filled out from reference TRBV5-1 and TRBJ2-7, the complete variable domain reads KAGVTQTPRYLIKTRGQQVTLSCSPISGHRSVSWYQQTPGQGLQFLFEYFSETQRNKGNFPGRFSGRQFSNSRSEMNVSTLELGDSALYLCASSSSGTSGRTTLPYEQYFGPGTRLTVT.

This chain connects TRBV29-1 to TRBJ2-3; 13 nucleotides align to TRBD2. With V trimmed by 3 bases and J by 3 bases, 0 bases remained unmatched. The CDR3 covers 14 residues. Per the germline V gene, CDR1 is SQVTM and CDR2 is ANQGSEA. The CDR3 sequence: CSVETSGGTDTQYF. The CDR3 DNA reads TGCAGCGTTGAGACTAGCGGGGGGACAGATACGCAGTATTTT.

This clonotype was detected many times. This chain's CDR3 is CASSTYQETQYF. DNA of the CDR3: TGTGCCAGCAGCACGTACCAAGAGACCCAGTACTTC. The chain uses TRBV2 and TRBJ2-5; D not certain. The V gene's germline CDR1 is SNHLY and CDR2 FYNNEI. The CDR3 has 12 amino acids. Trimming cost V 6 bases and J 0 bases, with 5 bases left between them.

This clonotype has a count of ten or more. V is TRBV24-1 and J is TRBJ2-2; D is perhaps TRBD2 (6 bases). This CDR3 region has 18 residues. V lost 0 bases and J lost 0, with 13 bases in between. Germline assignment: CDR1 KGHDR and CDR2 SFDVKD. Written as DNA, the CDR3 is TGTGCCACCAGTGATTTGCATCGGGGGACCGCGAACACCGGGGAGCTGTTTTTT. It encodes CATSDLHRGTANTGELFF.

CDR3 region: CSVELTDSYNEQFF. Here the CDR3 DNA reads TGCAGCGTCGAACTGACTGATTCCTACAATGAGCAGTTCTTC. The rearrangement links TRBV29-1 to TRBJ2-1; D is unresolved. Germline assignment: CDR1 SQVTM and CDR2 ANQGSEA. The CDR3 runs 14 residues. The V and J ends lost 6 bases and 1 base respectively, with 13 bases between them.

V is TRBV2 and J is TRBJ2-7; D perhaps matches TRBD1 (5 bases). V was cut by 3 bases and J by 3 bases, with 21 bases left in between. This CDR3 spans 17 amino acids. CDR1 is SNHLY and CDR2 is FYNNEI in the germline V gene. For the CDR3, the DNA is TGTGCCAGCAGTGACCCAATGGGGCGAAGGGGTGGCTACGAGCAGTACGTC. Its protein is CASSDPMGRRGGYEQYV.

This rearrangement joins TRBV5-6 to TRBJ1-1, with 10 bases lining up with TRBD1. CDR1 and CDR2 from the germline V gene are SGHDT and YYEEEE. V shed 9 bases, J shed 4 bases, and the junction held 9 bases outside the gene matches. CDR3 length: 14 amino acids. CDR3 DNA sequence: TGTGCCACCATCCAGACAGGGGGCTTCACTGAAGCTTTCTTT. This sequence encodes CATIQTGGFTEAFF.

This rearrangement joins TRBV11-2 to TRBJ2-2; 8 nucleotides match TRBD1. The CDR3 has 18 amino acids. The trim removed 1 base at V and 6 bases at J, leaving 13 bases unmatched. Germline CDR1 is SGHAT and CDR2 is FQNNGV. The CDR3 loop reads CASSLVAPGGTQAGELFF. The CDR3 nucleotides read TGTGCCAGCAGCTTAGTAGCCCCAGGGGGCACCCAAGCCGGGGAGCTGTTTTTT.

V usage is TRBV6-1 and J usage is TRBJ1-5, with 9 bases that match TRBD1. With 6 bases clipped from V and 5 bases from J, the junction kept 8 bases outside the gene matches. CDR1 is MNHNS, CDR2 SASEGT, per germline. This CDR3 contains 15 residues. CDR3 sequence: CASRDYRDRDQPQHF. In nucleotides, the CDR3 is TGTGCCAGCAGGGACTATCGGGACAGGGATCAGCCCCAGCATTTT.

The rearrangement joins TRBV5-5 to TRBJ2-2; the D call may be TRBD1 or TRBD2 (9 bases each). The V gene lost 4 bases and the J gene lost 1 base, with 20 bases spanning the gap. From germline, CDR1 is SGHKS and CDR2 YYEKEE (reference sequence). The CDR3 spans 18 residues. CDR3 protein: CASSADRGLALNTGELFF. DNA of the CDR3: TGTGCCAGCAGCGCGGACAGGGGACTAGCCCTGAACACCGGGGAGCTGTTTTTT.

This clonotype appeared a few times. The V gene is TRBV18, the J gene TRBJ2-7; D gene unclear. Looked up from germline, CDR1 is KGHSH and CDR2 is LQKENI. V was cut by 0 bases and J by 0 bases, with 9 bases left in between. The CDR3 consists of 15 residues. The CDR3 loop is CASSPPQSSSYEQYF. The CDR3 DNA is TGTGCCAGCTCACCACCCCAAAGTAGCTCCTACGAGCAGTACTTC.

This clonotype was observed at least ten times. This rearrangement joins TRBV12-3 or TRBV12-4 to TRBJ2-7; the D is unclear. V lost 6 bases, J lost 2 bases, and 11 bases lay in between. The CDR3 consists of 13 residues. CDR3 region: CASSLGYPYEQYF. The CDR3 DNA is TGTGCCAGCAGCCTTGGGTATCCCTACGAGCAGTACTTC.

This clonotype appeared a few times. The chain has TRBV4-1 and TRBJ2-1; 7 bases match TRBD1. Germline V CDR1 and CDR2: MGHRA, YSYEKL. V dropped 2 bases and J dropped 12; count of bases not matched to a gene: 4. The CDR3 covers 12 residues. As DNA, the CDR3 is TGCGCCAGCAGCCAAAGGTCAGGGGGGCAGTTCTTC. Encoded protein: CASSQRSGGQFF.

This clonotype was counted between two and nine times. This sequence joins TRBV7-9 and TRBJ2-5; 12 bases fit TRBD1. Looked up from germline, CDR1 is SEHNR and CDR2 is FQNEAQ (reference sequence). J was trimmed by 6 bases and V by 4 bases; bases with no gene match: 6. The CDR3 has 15 residues. CDR3 region: CASSSGTGGKKTQYF. CDR3 nucleotide sequence: TGTGCCAGCAGCTCCGGGACAGGGGGCAAAAAGACCCAGTACTTC.

This clonotype was picked up a small number of times. This rearrangement joins TRBV12-3 or TRBV12-4 to TRBJ1-5; D not resolved. The length of the CDR3 is 15 residues. V was trimmed by 2 bases and J by 3 bases, leaving 11 bases between them. The CDR3: CASSLRTLDNQPQHF. The CDR3 DNA sequence: TGTGCCAGCAGTTTAAGGACCTTGGACAATCAGCCCCAGCATTTT.

The chain recombines TRBV20-1 with TRBJ1-3, with D perhaps TRBD1 (6 bases). Germline V gives CDR1 DFQATT, CDR2 SNEGSKA (reference sequence). The CDR3 contains 16 residues. Trimming cost V 0 bases and J 4 bases, with 16 bases left between them. CDR3 residues: CSARETGKMNGNTIYF. The CDR3 bases are TGCAGTGCTAGAGAGACAGGAAAGATGAACGGAAACACCATATATTTT.

The chain uses TRBV6-6 and TRBJ2-3; a weak D match, TRBD2 (5 bases). The length of the CDR3 is 13 residues. Germline CDR1 reads MNHNY; CDR2 reads SVGAGI (reference sequence). Trimming left V 8 bases short and J 13 bases short, with 22 bases between. As DNA, the CDR3 is TGTGCCAGCTCCCGGGGTGGGCTAGTCGAGGAGTATTTT. Protein: CASSRGGLVEEYF.

This clonotype showed up just a few times. The gene calls are TRBV6-5 and TRBJ2-3; 9 nucleotides agree with TRBD2. The CDR3 consists of 17 residues. In germline, CDR1 is MNHEY, CDR2 SVGAGI. After removal of 2 bases from V and 4 bases from J, the junction contained 10 bases not matched to a gene. CDR3 coding DNA: TGTGCCAGCAGTTACGAAAAAGCGGGAGGTGTTGCAGATACGCAGTATTTT. Translating gives CASSYEKAGGVADTQYF.

Note on this clonotype: One end of the junction does not line up with germline, which may come from a read error. The chain couples TRBV20-1 to TRBJ1-1, with D possibly being TRBD1 (5 bases). CDR3 size: 15 residues. Germline-derived CDR1 and CDR2 are DFQATT and SNEGSKA (reference sequence). The CDR3 is CSARDGGNMNTEAFF. CDR3 in DNA: TGCAGTGCTCGAGACGGGGGGAACATGAACACTGAAGCTTTCTTT.